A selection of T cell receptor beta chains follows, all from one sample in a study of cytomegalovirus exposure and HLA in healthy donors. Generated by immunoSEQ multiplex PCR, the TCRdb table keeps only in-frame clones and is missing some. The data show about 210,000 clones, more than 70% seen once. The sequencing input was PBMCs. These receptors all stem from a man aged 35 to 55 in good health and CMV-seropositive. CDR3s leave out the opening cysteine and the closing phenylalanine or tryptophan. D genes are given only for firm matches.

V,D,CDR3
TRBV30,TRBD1,AWSLDRGNYGYT
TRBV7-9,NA,ASSLEATVPQH
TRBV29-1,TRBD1,SAGTVLLRDNEQF
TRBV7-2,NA,ASSPGLQNTEAF
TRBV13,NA,ASSSFREDTQY
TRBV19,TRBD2,ATKQRGKYEQY
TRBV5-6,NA,ASSPPGGLSTNEKLF
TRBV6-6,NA,ASSYRGRETQY
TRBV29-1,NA,SVDFADTQY
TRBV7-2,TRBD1,ASSNTRDSLNYGYT
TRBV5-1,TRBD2,ASGTSGNGGELF
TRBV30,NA,AWSLGRVWTNEKLF
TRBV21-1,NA,ASSKPRWDRGHGYT
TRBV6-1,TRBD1,ASSYRGEAF
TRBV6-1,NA,ASSRRGVGGYT
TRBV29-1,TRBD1,SVVNRGSTDTQY
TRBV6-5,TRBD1,ASSQTGGFYGYT
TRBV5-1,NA,ASSFASDNEQF
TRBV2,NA,ASSEWGRITDTQY
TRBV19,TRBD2,ASSKIAGGHNEQF
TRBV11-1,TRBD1,ASSRGQSYEAF
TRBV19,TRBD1,ASSREGARNNEQF
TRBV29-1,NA,SGKRDSGTEAF
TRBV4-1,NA,ASSQDPFYGYT
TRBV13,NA,ASSLSGLPLEGELF
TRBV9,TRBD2,ASSVGSAGGINSQY
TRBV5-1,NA,ASSLYPGSDEQY
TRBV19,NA,ASSIPLGAAEKLF
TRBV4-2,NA,ASSQEISSYEQY
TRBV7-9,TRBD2,ASSLTSGGNNEQF
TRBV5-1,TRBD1,ASSYGQGGFYEQY
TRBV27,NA,ASRARKGASEKLF
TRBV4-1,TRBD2,ASSQALAGALETQY
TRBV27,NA,ASSFIGGASPIY
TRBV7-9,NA,ASSTSQQGVNYGYT
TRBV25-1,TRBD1,ASSEYRDRGGYGYT
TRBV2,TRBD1,ASRQGAEEQF
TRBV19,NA,ASSTLRDTRRAF
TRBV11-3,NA,ASSPPRKPRELF
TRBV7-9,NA,SSSHWTAPLNDGQF
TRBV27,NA,ASSLVRGGGNTIY
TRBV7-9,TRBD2,ASSPSAGGPSDEQF
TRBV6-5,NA,ASRSSDGVSAEAF
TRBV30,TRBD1,AWDRDRASGSNQPQH
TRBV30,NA,AWSVRQGYMNTEAF